The present entry profiles one T cell receptor (beta chain) with its context. What it binds is unknown. The data originate from a study of cytomegalovirus exposure and HLA in healthy donors. On the study more broadly: The 500 to 750 first-cohort repertoires and the 120 or so validation repertoires shared the same platform, a later analysis reported. Study conclusions and caveats: The authors listed approximately 160 TCR beta chains as cytomegalovirus-associated. In vitro assays verified that a few CMV-associated chains recognized CMV antigens specifically.

Repertoires were generated with immunoSEQ multiplex PCR, while TCRdb's copy carries only in-frame clones and drops some. The sample holds about 88,000 clones, 84% seen once. CDR1 is SQVTM and CDR2 is ANQGSEA in the germline V gene. The CDR3 totals 14 residues. Deletions cut 5 bases from V and 4 bases from J, with 16 bases between. The donors were members of the roughly 120-subject validation cohort (separate from the approximately 670-subject first cohort). The sequence was obtained from a young woman in good health and CMV-seropositive. This chain uses TRBV29-1 with TRBJ2-3; D may be TRBD1 (6 bases). The sequencing sample was made of PBMCs. The CDR3: CSVQGHLSPDTQYF. For the CDR3, the DNA is TGCAGCGTTCAGGGACACCTGTCCCCAGATACGCAGTATTTT.